Below, 14 T cell receptor beta chains from the same sample are listed, as sequenced in a study of T cells in Graves' hyperthyroidism and ophthalmopathy. RNA transcripts yielded amplified TCR beta CDR3 regions. The HTBI primer set drove a first-round RT-PCR of the TCR CDR3. TCRdb ran MiXCR on the multiplex PCR reads and lists one entry per CDR3 protein. The sample carries 750,000 to 950,000 distinct CDR3 sequences, roughly 37% recorded once. Sequences were obtained from blood. Every receptor here comes from a young man with Graves' hyperthyroidism.

Remarks on this clonotype: The germline gene is not matched at one end of the junction; a read error may be the cause. This sequence joins TRBV5-1 and TRBJ1-4; perhaps TRBD1 as D (6 bases). This CDR3 comprises 15 residues. CDR1 and CDR2 from the germline V gene are SGHRS and YFSETQ. This CDR3 reads CASSLGGGQTEKLFF. As DNA, the CDR3 is TGTGCCAGCAGCTTAGGGGGGGGGCAGACCGAAAAACTGTTTTTT.

This clonotype was recorded at least ten times. The J gene is TRBJ1-1, the V gene TRBV9; 9 bases agree with TRBD1. V was pared by 0 bases and J by 7 bases, with 7 bases of the junction left unmatched. This CDR3 spans 15 amino acids. The germline gives CDR1 SGDLS, CDR2 YYNGEE. CDR3 sequence (DNA): TGTGCCAGCAGCGTAGAGGGACAGGGAAGCGTTGAAGCTTTCTTT. Translation: CASSVEGQGSVEAFF.

The V gene is TRBV19, the J gene TRBJ1-5; D possibly corresponds to TRBD1 (6 bases). V was trimmed by 3 bases and J by 3 bases, leaving 9 bases between them. Germline V gene data show CDR1 as LNHDA and CDR2 as SQIVND (reference sequence). The CDR3 is 14 residues long. The CDR3 DNA is TGTGCCAGTAGTATTAGGACAGTCAATCAGCCCCAGCATTTT. This codes for CASSIRTVNQPQHF.

The chain joins TRBV7-8 to TRBJ2-5, with no clear D. The CDR3 totals 13 residues. Germline CDR1 reads SGHVS; CDR2 reads FQNEAQ. Trimming shortened V by 7 bases and J by 4 bases, and 13 bases separated the two germline ends. CDR3 sequence: CASTVLWRETQYF. The CDR3 coding sequence is TGTGCCAGCACGGTTCTATGGCGAGAGACCCAGTACTTC. Based on the CDR3 plus reference TRBV7-8 and TRBJ2-5, the full variable domain is GAGVSQSPRYKVAKRGQDVALRCDPISGHVSLFWYQQALGQGPEFLTYFQNEAQLDKSGLPSDRFFAERPEGSVSTLKIQRTQQEDSAVYLCASTVLWRETQYFGPGTRLLVL.

V gene TRBV20-1 combines with J gene TRBJ2-5; D assignment may be TRBD1 or TRBD2 (5 bases each). CDR1 is DFQATT, CDR2 SNEGSKA, per germline (reference sequence). The germline V and J ends were trimmed by 1 base and 2 bases, with 11 bases remaining between them. The CDR3 length is 14 residues. CDR3 residues: CSARGWDPQETQYF. CDR3 nucleotide sequence: TGCAGTGCTAGAGGGTGGGACCCTCAAGAGACCCAGTACTTC.

This clonotype has ten or more counts. A much larger clone lies one base from this, so it may be a read error. The V and J genes are TRBV7-9 and TRBJ2-7; TRBD1 is a possible D gene (6 bases). Germline V CDR1 and CDR2: SEHNR, FQNEAQ (reference sequence). CDR3 length: 12 amino acids. V lost 4 bases to trimming and J lost 5 bases, with 9 bases between them. The CDR3 loop is CASSSDSHEQYF. CDR3 sequence (DNA): TGTGCCAGCAGCTCGGACAGCCACGAGCAGTACTTC.

The chain employs TRBV12-3 or TRBV12-4 and TRBJ2-2; a possible D gene is TRBD1 (5 bases). The CDR3 consists of 17 residues. The V gene lost 4 bases and the J gene lost 8 bases, with 23 bases spanning the gap. The DNA for the CDR3 is TGTGCCAGCAGTTACTCGGTTTTTGAGGTTGGGGCAGGGGAGCTGTTTTTT. Protein sequence: CASSYSVFEVGAGELFF.

This chain links TRBV2 with TRBJ2-5; D possibly corresponds to TRBD2 (6 bases). The J call may be faulty, since TRBJ2-1 better matches the DNA end. Germline-derived CDR1 and CDR2 are SNHLY and FYNNEI. CDR3 length equals 12 residues. The CDR3 bases are TGTGCCAGCATCGGCGGGGTCAATGAGCAGTTCTTC. Protein product: CASIGGVNEQFF.

Turning to this clonotype: A clone one base away is much larger, so this may be a read error. The gene calls are TRBV7-9 and TRBJ1-2, with D possibly matching TRBD1 (6 bases). Germline CDR1 is SEHNR and CDR2 is FQNEAQ (reference sequence). The CDR3 length is 14 residues. The CDR3 spells CANSLSTGHYGYTF. The CDR3 nucleotides read TGTGCCAACAGCCTGTCGACAGGACACTATGGCTACACCTTC.

This chain joins TRBV19 and TRBJ2-7, with 7 bases that match TRBD1. J gave up 4 bases and V 9 bases, and 15 bases lay outside the gene matches. Germline V gives CDR1 LNHDA, CDR2 SQIVND (reference sequence). The CDR3 is made up of 15 amino acids. For the CDR3, the DNA is TGTGCCAGCAGCGAAGCAGGGGGTCGCGAGTACGAGCAGTACTTC. As protein: CASSEAGGREYEQYF.

About this clonotype: The junction and the germline gene differ at one end; a read error may be behind it. The V and J genes are TRBV29-1 and TRBJ1-2, with a possible D match to TRBD1 (5 bases). The CDR3 covers 10 residues. CDR1 is SQVTM, CDR2 ANQGSEA, per germline. The chain's CDR3 is CSVDRDGEAF. Here the CDR3 DNA reads TGCAGCGTGGACCGGGACGGTGAAGCTTTC.

V and J are TRBV29-1 and TRBJ2-7, with 9 bases matching TRBD2. The V gene end was trimmed by 7 bases and the J gene end by 5 bases; junction bases not matched to a gene: 6. The CDR3 consists of 12 residues. Germline loops: CDR1 SQVTM, CDR2 ANQGSEA. The CDR3 DNA is TGCAGCGCCCTCGCGGGAGGGCACGAGCAGTACTTC. Translating it yields CSALAGGHEQYF.

V usage is TRBV29-1 and J usage is TRBJ1-5, with TRBD1 as a possible D gene (6 bases). This CDR3 has 12 residues. Trimming took 5 bases from V and 2 from J, leaving 7 bases between them. Per the germline V gene, CDR1 is SQVTM and CDR2 is ANQGSEA. The CDR3: CSVHRGNQPQHF. For the CDR3, the DNA is TGCAGCGTTCACAGGGGCAATCAGCCCCAGCATTTT. The entire variable domain, with the rest obtained from reference TRBV29-1 and TRBJ1-5, is as follows: SAVISQKPSRDICQRGTSLTIQCQVDSQVTMMFWYRQQPGQSLTLIATANQGSEATYESGFVIDKFPISRPNLTFSTLTVSNMSPEDSSIYLCSVHRGNQPQHFGDGTRLSIL.

The rearrangement joins TRBV20-1 to TRBJ1-1; unclear D gene. V gave up 0 bases and J gave up 0 bases, with 8 bases separating them. Per the germline V gene, CDR1 is DFQATT and CDR2 is SNEGSKA (reference sequence). The CDR3 is 14 amino acids. CDR3 loop: CSAREGVLNTEAFF. Written as DNA, the CDR3 is TGCAGTGCTAGAGAGGGCGTTTTGAACACTGAAGCTTTCTTT.